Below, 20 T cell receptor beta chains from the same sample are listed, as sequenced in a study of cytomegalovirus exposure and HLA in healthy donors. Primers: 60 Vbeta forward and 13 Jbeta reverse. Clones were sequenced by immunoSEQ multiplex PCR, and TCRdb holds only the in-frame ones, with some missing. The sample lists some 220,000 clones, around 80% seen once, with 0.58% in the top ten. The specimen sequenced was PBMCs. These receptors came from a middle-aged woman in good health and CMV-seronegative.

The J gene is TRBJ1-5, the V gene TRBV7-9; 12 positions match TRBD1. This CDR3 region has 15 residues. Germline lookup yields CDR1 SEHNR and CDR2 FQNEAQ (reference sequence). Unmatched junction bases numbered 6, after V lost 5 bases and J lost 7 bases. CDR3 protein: CASSPGTGGEQPQHF. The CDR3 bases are TGTGCCAGCAGCCCCGGGACAGGGGGCGAACAGCCCCAGCATTTT.

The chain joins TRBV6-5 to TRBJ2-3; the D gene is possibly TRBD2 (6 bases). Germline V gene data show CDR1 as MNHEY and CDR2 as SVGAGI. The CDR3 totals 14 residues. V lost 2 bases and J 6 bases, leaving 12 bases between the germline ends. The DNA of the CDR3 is TGTGCCAGCAGTTACGGTGCGGGGATTGATACGCAGTATTTT. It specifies CASSYGAGIDTQYF.

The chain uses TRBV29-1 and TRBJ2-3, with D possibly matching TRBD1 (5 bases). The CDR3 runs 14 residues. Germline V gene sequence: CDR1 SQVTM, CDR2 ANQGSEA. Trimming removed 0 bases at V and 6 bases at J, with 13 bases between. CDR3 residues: CSVEDLPGMDTQYF. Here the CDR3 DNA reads TGCAGCGTTGAAGATCTTCCAGGGATGGATACGCAGTATTTT.

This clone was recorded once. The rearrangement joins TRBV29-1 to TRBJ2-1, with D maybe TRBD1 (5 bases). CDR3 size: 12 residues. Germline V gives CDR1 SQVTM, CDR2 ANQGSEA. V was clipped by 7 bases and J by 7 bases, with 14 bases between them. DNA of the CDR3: TGCAGCGCTGCCGACAGACCTAATGAGCAGTTCTTC. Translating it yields CSAADRPNEQFF.

The CDR3 sequence is CAWSVFSGFTDTQYF. The CDR3 DNA sequence: TGTGCCTGGAGTGTATTTTCAGGGTTCACAGATACGCAGTATTTT. The gene calls are TRBV30 and TRBJ2-3; maybe TRBD1 (5 bases). From germline, CDR1 is GTSNPN and CDR2 SVGIG (reference sequence). The V end lost 0 bases, the J end lost 2 bases, and 12 bases lay between the germline ends. The CDR3 has 15 amino acids.

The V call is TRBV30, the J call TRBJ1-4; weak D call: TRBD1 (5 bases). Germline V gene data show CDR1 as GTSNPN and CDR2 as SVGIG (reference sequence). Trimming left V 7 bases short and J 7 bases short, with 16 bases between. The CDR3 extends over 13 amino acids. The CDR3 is CAFSFGATEKLFF. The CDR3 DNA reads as TGTGCCTTCTCGTTTGGGGCTACTGAAAAACTGTTTTTT.

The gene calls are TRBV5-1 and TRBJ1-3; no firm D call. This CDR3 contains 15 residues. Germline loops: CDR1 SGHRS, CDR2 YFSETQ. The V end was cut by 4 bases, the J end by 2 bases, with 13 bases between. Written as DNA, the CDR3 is TGCGCCAGCAGCCGCGGGCAGGCCGCTGGAAACACCATATATTTT. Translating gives CASSRGQAAGNTIYF.

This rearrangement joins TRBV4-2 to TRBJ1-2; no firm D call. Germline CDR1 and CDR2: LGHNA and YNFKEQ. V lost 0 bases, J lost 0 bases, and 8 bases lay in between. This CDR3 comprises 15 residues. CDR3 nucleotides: TGTGCCAGCAGCCAAGATCATGAGGCTAACTATGGCTACACCTTC. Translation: CASSQDHEANYGYTF.

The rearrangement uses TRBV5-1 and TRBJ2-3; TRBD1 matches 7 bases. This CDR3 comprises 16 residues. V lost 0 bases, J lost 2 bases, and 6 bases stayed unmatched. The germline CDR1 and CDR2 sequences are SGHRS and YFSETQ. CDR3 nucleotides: TGCGCCAGCAGCTTGGTGGGACAGCCTCTCACAGATACGCAGTATTTT. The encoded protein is CASSLVGQPLTDTQYF. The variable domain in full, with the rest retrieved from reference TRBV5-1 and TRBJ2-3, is KAGVTQTPRYLIKTRGQQVTLSCSPISGHRSVSWYQQTPGQGLQFLFEYFSETQRNKGNFPGRFSGRQFSNSRSEMNVSTLELGDSALYLCASSLVGQPLTDTQYFGPGTRLTVL.

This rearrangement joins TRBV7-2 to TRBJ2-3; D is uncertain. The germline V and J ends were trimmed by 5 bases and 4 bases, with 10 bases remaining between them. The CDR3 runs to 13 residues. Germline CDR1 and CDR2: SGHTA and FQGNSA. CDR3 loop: CASSRNYADTQYF. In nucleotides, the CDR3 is TGTGCCAGCAGCCGAAACTATGCAGATACGCAGTATTTT.

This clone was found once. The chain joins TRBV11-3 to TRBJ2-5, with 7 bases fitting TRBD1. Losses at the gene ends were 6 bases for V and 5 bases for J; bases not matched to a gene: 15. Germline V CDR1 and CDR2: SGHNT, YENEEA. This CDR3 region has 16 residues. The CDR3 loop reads CASSNADEGGWETQYF. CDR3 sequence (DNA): TGTGCCAGCAGTAATGCTGATGAAGGGGGCTGGGAGACCCAGTACTTC.

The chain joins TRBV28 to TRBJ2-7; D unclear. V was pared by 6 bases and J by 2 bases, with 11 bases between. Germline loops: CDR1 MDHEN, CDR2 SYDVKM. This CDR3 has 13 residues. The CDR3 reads CASRTLPTYEQYF. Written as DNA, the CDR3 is TGTGCCAGCAGGACACTTCCGACCTACGAGCAGTACTTC.

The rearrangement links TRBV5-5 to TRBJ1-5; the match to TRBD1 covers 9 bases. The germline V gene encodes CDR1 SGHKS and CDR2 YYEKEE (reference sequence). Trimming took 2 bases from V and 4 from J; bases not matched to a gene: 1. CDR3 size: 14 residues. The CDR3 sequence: CASSFGQGNQPQHF. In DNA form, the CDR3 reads TGTGCCAGCAGCTTCGGACAGGGGAATCAGCCCCAGCATTTT.

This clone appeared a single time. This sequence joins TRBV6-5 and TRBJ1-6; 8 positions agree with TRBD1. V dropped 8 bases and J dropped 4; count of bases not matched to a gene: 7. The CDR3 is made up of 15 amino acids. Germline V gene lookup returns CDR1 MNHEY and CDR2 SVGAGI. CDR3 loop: CASRPQGGYNSPLHF. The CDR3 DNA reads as TGTGCCAGCCGCCCACAGGGGGGATATAATTCACCCCTCCACTTT.

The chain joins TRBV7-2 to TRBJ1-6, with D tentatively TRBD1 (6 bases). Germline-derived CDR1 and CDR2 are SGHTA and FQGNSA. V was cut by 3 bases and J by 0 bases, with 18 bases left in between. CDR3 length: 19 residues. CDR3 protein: CASSLEPGQVSSYNSPLHF. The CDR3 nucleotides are TGTGCCAGCAGCTTGGAGCCGGGACAAGTGAGCTCCTATAATTCACCCCTCCACTTT.

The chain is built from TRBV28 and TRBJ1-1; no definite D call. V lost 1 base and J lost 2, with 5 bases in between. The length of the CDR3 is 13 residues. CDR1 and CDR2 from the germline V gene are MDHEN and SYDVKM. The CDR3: CASSLYSNTEAFF. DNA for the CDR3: TGTGCCAGCAGTTTATATAGTAACACTGAAGCTTTCTTT.

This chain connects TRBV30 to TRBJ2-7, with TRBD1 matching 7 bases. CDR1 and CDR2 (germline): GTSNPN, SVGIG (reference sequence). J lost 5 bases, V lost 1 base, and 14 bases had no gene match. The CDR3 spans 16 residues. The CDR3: CAWSGLDRTSGDEQYF. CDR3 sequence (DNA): TGTGCCTGGAGTGGCTTGGACAGGACGTCCGGGGACGAGCAGTACTTC.

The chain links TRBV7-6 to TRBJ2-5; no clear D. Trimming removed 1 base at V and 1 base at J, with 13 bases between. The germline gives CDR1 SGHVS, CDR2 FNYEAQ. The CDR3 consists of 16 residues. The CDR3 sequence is CASSLEQAYSQETQYF. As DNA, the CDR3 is TGTGCCAGCAGCTTAGAGCAGGCGTATTCCCAAGAGACCCAGTACTTC.

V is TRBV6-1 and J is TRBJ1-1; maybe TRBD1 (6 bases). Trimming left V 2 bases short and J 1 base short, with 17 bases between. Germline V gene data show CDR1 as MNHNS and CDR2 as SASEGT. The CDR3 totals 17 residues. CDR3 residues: CASSEYDRFTWNTEAFF. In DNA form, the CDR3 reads TGTGCCAGCAGTGAATATGACAGGTTCACCTGGAACACTGAAGCTTTCTTT.

The CDR3 DNA reads TGCGCCAGCAGCTCAAGACAGGGGAACACTGAAGCTTTCTTT. Translating it yields CASSSRQGNTEAFF. The chain joins TRBV5-1 to TRBJ1-1; 7 bases line up with TRBD1. The CDR3 is made up of 14 amino acids. With 3 bases clipped from V and 1 base from J, the junction kept 3 bases outside the gene matches. CDR1 SGHRS and CDR2 YFSETQ come from the germline V gene. The variable domain in full, completed from reference TRBV5-1 and TRBJ1-1, reads KAGVTQTPRYLIKTRGQQVTLSCSPISGHRSVSWYQQTPGQGLQFLFEYFSETQRNKGNFPGRFSGRQFSNSRSEMNVSTLELGDSALYLCASSSRQGNTEAFFGQGTRLTVV.